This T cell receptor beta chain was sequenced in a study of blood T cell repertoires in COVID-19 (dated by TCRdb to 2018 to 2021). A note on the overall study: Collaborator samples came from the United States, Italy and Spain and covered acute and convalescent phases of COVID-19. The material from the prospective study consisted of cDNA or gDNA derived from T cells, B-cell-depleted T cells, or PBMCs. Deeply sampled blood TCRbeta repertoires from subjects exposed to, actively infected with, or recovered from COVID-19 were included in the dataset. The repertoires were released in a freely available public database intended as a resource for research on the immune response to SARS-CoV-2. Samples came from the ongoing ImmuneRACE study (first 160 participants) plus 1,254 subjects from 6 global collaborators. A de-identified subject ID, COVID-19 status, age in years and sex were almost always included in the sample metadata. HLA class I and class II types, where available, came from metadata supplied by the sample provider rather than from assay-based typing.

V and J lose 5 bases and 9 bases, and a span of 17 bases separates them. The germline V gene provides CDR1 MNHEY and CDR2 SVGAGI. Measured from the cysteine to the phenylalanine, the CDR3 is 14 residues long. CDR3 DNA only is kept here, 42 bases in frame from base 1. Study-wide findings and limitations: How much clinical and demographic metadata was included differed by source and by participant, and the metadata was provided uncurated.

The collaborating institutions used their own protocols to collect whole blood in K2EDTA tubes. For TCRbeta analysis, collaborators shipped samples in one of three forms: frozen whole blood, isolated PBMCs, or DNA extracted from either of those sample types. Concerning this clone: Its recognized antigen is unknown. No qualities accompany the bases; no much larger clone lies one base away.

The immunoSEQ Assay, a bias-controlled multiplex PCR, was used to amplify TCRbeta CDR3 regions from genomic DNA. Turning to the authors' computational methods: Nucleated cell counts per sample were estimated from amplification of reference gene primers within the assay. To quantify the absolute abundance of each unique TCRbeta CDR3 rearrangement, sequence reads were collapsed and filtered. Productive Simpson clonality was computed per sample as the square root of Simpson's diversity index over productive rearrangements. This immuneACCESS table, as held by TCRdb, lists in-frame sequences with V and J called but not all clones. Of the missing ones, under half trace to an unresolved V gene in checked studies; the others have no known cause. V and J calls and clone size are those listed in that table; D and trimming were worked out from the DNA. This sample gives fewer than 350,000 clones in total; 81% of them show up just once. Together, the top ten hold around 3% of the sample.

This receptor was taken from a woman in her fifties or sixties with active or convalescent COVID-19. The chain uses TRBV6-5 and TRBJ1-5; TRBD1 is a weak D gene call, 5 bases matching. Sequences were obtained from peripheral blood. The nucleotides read TGTGCCAGCAGTCCACGACAGTTGGGGTGGCCCCAGCATTTT. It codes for CASSPRQLGWPQHF.